This T cell receptor (beta chain) comes out of a study of radiation and T cells in renal cell carcinoma. Sequencing used immunoSEQ multiplex PCR; TCRdb keeps in-frame clones, though not all of them. The sample has 100,000 or so clones; 86% are singletons. Time point defined: baseline pretreatment blood. Stated treatment: 15 Gy SBRT to primary tumor, nephrectomy 4 weeks later. V was cut by 0 bases and J by 7 bases, with 8 bases left in between. This CDR3 is 13 amino acids long. The germline CDR1 and CDR2 sequences are SGHRS and YFSETQ. Material: blood, obtained from a patient whose treatment included radiotherapy and nephrectomy. This chain uses TRBV5-1 with TRBJ2-1; D is ambiguous. This sequence originates from a man aged 45-60 years with renal cell carcinoma. This CDR3 is CASSLAGVNEQFF. The CDR3 bases are TGCGCCAGCAGCTTGGCCGGAGTAAATGAGCAGTTCTTC. Full variable domain (outside the CDR3, taken from reference TRBV5-1 and TRBJ2-1): KAGVTQTPRYLIKTRGQQVTLSCSPISGHRSVSWYQQTPGQGLQFLFEYFSETQRNKGNFPGRFSGRQFSNSRSEMNVSTLELGDSALYLCASSLAGVNEQFFGPGTRLTVL.